This T cell receptor beta chain was documented in a study of blood T cell repertoires in COVID-19. Looking at the study overall: The analysed material was cDNA or gDNA that came from T cells, B-cell-depleted T cells, or PBMCs.

Germline CDR1 and CDR2: MDHEN and SYDVKM. CDR3 length: 16 residues. Clones were sequenced by immunoSEQ multiplex PCR, and TCRdb holds only the in-frame ones, with some missing. Among under 250,000 clones listed, around 84% were seen once. Individuals drawn from approximately 26 US areas were about 18 to 90 years old. Categorization into cohorts depended on clinical history that participants reported. The sequence was obtained from a man aged 35-49 years who had recovered from COVID-19. The chain joins TRBV28 to TRBJ2-7; 12 positions agree with TRBD1. The specimen sequenced was PBMCs or T cells enriched from blood (not recorded which). The CDR3 sequence: CAIPGQGASNSYEQYF. CDR3 bases: TGTGCGATTCCGGGACAGGGGGCTTCGAACTCCTACGAGCAGTACTTC.